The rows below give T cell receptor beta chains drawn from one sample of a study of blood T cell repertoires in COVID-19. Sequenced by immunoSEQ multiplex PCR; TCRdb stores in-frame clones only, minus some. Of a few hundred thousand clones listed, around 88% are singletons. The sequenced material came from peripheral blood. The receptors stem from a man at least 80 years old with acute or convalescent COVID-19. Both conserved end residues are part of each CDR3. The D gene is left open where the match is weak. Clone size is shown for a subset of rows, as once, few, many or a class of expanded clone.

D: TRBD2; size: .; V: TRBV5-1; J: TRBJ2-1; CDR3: CASSALGAGIYNEQFF; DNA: TGCGCCAGCAGCGCCCTTGGAGCGGGGATATACAATGAGCAGTTCTTC
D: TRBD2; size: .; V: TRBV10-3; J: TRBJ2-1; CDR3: CAISESLAGGPYNEQFF; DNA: TGTGCCATCAGTGAGTCATTAGCGGGAGGGCCCTACAATGAGCAGTTCTTC
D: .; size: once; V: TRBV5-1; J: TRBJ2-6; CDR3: CASTPRTSNSGANVLTF; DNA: TGCGCCAGCACCCCCCGGACATCAAACTCTGGGGCCAACGTCCTGACTTTC
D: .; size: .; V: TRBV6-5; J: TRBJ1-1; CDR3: CASSYSRGSAEAFF; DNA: TGTGCCAGCAGTTACTCTAGGGGATCCGCTGAAGCTTTCTTT
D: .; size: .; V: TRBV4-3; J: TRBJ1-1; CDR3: CASSQDKSTEAFF; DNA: TGCGCCAGCAGCCAAGATAAGAGCACTGAAGCTTTCTTT
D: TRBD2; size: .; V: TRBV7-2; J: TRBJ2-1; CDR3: CASSSGLAGDEQFF; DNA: TGTGCCAGCAGCTCGGGACTAGCGGGAGATGAGCAGTTCTTC
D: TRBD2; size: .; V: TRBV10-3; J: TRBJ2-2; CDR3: CAILAGGSTGELFF; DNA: TGTGCCATCCTAGCGGGAGGGAGCACCGGGGAGCTGTTTTTT
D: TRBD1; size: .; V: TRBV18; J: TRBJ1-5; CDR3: CASSPTRDRANQPQHF; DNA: TGTGCCAGCTCACCAACCCGGGACAGGGCCAATCAGCCCCAGCATTTT
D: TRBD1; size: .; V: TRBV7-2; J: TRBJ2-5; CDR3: CASSSNTGGLQETQYF; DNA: TGTGCCAGCAGCTCGAACACAGGGGGCCTCCAAGAGACCCAGTACTTC
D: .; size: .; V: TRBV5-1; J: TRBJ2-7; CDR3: CASSLDGGAYEQYF; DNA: TGCGCCAGCAGCTTGGACGGGGGAGCCTACGAGCAGTACTTC
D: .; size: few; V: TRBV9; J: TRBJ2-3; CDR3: CASSQRGTASTDTQYF; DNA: TGTGCCAGCAGCCAGAGGGGGACGGCGAGCACAGATACGCAGTATTTT
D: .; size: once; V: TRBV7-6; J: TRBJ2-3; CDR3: CASRVGAADTQYF; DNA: TGTGCCAGCAGAGTGGGGGCAGCAGATACGCAGTATTTT
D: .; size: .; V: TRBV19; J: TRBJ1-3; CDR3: CASSRGAGSGNTIYF; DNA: TGTGCCAGTAGCCGGGGGGCAGGCTCTGGAAACACCATATATTTT
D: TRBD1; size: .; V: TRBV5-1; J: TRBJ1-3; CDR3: CASSLAGQVSGNTIYF; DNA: TGCGCCAGCAGCTTGGCCGGACAGGTTTCTGGAAACACCATATATTTT
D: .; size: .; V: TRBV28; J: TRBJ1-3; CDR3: CASRGGGPGNTIYF; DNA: TGTGCCAGCAGAGGGGGTGGCCCTGGAAACACCATATATTTT
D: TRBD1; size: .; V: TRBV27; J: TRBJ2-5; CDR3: CASSLSGQGGETQYF; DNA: TGTGCCAGCAGTTTATCGGGACAGGGGGGGGAGACCCAGTACTTC
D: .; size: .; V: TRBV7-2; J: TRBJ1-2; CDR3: CASSPERVPYGYTF; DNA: TGTGCCAGCAGCCCCGAGAGGGTCCCCTATGGCTACACCTTC
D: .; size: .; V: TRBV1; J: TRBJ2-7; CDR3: CTSSPRPRLAGFYEQYF; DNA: TGCACCAGCAGCCCACGCCCCAGACTAGCAGGATTCTACGAGCAGTACTTC
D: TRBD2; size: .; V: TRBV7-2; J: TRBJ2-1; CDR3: CASGLAGGQEQFF; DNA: TGTGCCAGCGGGCTAGCGGGGGGGCAGGAGCAGTTCTTC
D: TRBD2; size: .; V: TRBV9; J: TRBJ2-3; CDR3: CASSVDLAGGADTQYF; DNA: TGTGCCAGCAGCGTAGATCTAGCGGGAGGTGCGGATACGCAGTATTTT
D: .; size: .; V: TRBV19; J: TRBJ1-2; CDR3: CASSRRGGAANYGYTF; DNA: TGTGCCAGTAGCCGGCGGGGAGGAGCGGCTAACTATGGCTACACCTTC
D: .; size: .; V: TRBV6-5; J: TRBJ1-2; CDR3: CASTLKRSPYYGYTF; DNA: TGTGCCAGCACTCTAAAGAGGTCCCCCTACTATGGCTACACCTTC
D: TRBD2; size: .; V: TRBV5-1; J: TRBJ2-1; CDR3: CASSPNSGGDYTEQFF; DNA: TGCGCCAGCAGTCCTAATAGCGGGGGGGATTACACTGAGCAGTTCTTC
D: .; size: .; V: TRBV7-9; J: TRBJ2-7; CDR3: CASSLLGPGTFSYEQYF; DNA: TGTGCCAGCAGCTTATTAGGCCCGGGGACATTCTCCTACGAGCAGTACTTC
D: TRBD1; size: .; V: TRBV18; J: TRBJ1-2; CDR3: CASSRDRERGNYGYTF; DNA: TGTGCCAGCTCACGGGACAGGGAAAGGGGGAACTATGGCTACACCTTC
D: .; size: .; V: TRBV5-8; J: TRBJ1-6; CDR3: CASSLRFFGGGYNSPLHF; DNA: TGTGCCAGCAGCTTGAGGTTTTTCGGTGGAGGCTATAATTCACCCCTCCACTTT
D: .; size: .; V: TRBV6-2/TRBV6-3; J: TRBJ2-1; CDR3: CASSYSAGLYNEQFF; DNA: TGTGCCAGCAGTTACTCCGCGGGACTCTACAATGAGCAGTTCTTC
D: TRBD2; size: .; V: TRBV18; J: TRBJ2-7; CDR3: CASSPSGGEQYF; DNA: TGTGCCAGCTCACCATCGGGGGGCGAGCAGTACTTC
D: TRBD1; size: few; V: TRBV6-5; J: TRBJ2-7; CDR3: CASSRQGPYEQYF; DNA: TGTGCCAGCTCTAGACAGGGCCCGTACGAGCAGTACTTC
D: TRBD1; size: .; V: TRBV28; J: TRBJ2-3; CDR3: CASSLDRGTDTQYF; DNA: TGTGCCAGCAGCCTCGACAGGGGGACAGATACGCAGTATTTT